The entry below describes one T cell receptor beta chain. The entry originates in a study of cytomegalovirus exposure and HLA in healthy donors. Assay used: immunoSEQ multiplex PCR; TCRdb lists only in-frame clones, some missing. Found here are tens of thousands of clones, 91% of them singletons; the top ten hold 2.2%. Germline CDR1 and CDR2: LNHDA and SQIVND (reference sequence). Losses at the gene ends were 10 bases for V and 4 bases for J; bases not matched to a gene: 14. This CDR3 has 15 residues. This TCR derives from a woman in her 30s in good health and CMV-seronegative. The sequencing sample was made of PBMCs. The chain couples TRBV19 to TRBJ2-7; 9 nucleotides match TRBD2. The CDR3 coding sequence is TGTGCCACCTCGTACCCAGCGGGAGGTCAATACGAGCAGTACTTC. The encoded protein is CATSYPAGGQYEQYF.